Listed below are T cell receptor beta chains from one sample, sequenced in a study of cytomegalovirus exposure and HLA in healthy donors. The method was immunoSEQ multiplex PCR; TCRdb's version includes in-frame clones alone and lacks a portion of them. The sample has around 150,000 clones; 70% to 90% are singletons. The sample taken for sequencing was PBMCs. These receptor sequences come from a man younger than 30 in good health and CMV-seropositive. Each CDR3 is given with its conserved first and last residue. The D gene is left open where the match is weak. For some rows the clone size is stated as once, few or many, or as a class when expanded; others skip it.

J gene	D gene	clone size	V gene	CDR3 length	CDR3 DNA	CDR3 protein
TRBJ2-5	TRBD2	.	TRBV5-4	13	TGTGCCAGCAGCTTGGAAGCGGGGGAGACCCAGTACTTC	CASSLEAGETQYF
TRBJ2-5	TRBD1	.	TRBV5-1	14	TGCGCCAGCAGCGGGGACAGCACCCAAGAGACCCAGTACTTC	CASSGDSTQETQYF
TRBJ1-1	.	.	TRBV13	13	TGTGCCAGCGGGTGGGGGGTGGAGGCTGAAGCTTTCTTT	CASGWGVEAEAFF
TRBJ1-3	TRBD1	.	TRBV9	16	TGTGCCAGCAGCCTGACGGGGGACAGCTCTGGAAACACCATATATTTT	CASSLTGDSSGNTIYF
TRBJ2-2	.	.	TRBV4-1	16	TGCGCCAGCAGCCAAGAGTTAGGGGGAGGGACCGGGGAGCTGTTTTTT	CASSQELGGGTGELFF
TRBJ2-1	TRBD2	.	TRBV4-3	17	TGCGCCAGCAGCCAAGTGTTGTTAGCGGGGACCCGGCTTGAGCAGTTCTTC	CASSQVLLAGTRLEQFF
TRBJ1-1	.	.	TRBV21-1	13	TGTGCCAGCAGCAACTTTATGAACACTGAAGCTTTCTTT	CASSNFMNTEAFF
TRBJ2-7	TRBD1	.	TRBV19	13	TGTGCCAGTAGACCTACAGGGGCCGACGAGCAGTACTTC	CASRPTGADEQYF
TRBJ1-2	.	.	TRBV7-3	11	TGTGCCAGCAAGGGGGTCAATGGCTACACCTTC	CASKGVNGYTF
TRBJ2-1	TRBD2	.	TRBV19	15	TGTGCCAGTACTGCCGCGGGGGGGGTGGCCAATGAGCAGTTCTTC	CASTAAGGVANEQFF
TRBJ1-4	TRBD1	.	TRBV5-1	15	TGCGCCAGCAGCACGACAGGGTTGACTAATGAAAAACTGTTTTTT	CASSTTGLTNEKLFF
TRBJ2-7	TRBD2	.	TRBV5-1	15	TGCGCCAGCAGTCGCGGGAGGGGAGAGGGCTACGAGCAGTACTTC	CASSRGRGEGYEQYF
TRBJ2-1	.	once	TRBV7-7	15	TGTGCTAGCAGCTTAGCGGACAGTCATGGCAATGAGCAGTTCTTC	CASSLADSHGNEQFF
TRBJ2-7	.	.	TRBV15	14	TGTGCCACCAGCAGAGAGGACGGGGCCTACGAGCAGTACTTC	CATSREDGAYEQYF
TRBJ2-5	TRBD2	.	TRBV7-9	14	TGTGCCAGCAGCTTACGGGGGGAACAAGAGACCCAGTACTTC	CASSLRGEQETQYF
TRBJ1-5	.	.	TRBV6-5	14	TGTGCCAGCAGTTCCGGCACAGGGAATCAGCCCCAGCATTTT	CASSSGTGNQPQHF
TRBJ2-3	TRBD2	.	TRBV9	16	TGTGCCAGCAGCACCCCTAGCGGGGGGGCTTGGAATACGCAGTATTTT	CASSTPSGGAWNTQYF
TRBJ1-1	.	once	TRBV11-2	12	TGTGCCAGCAGCCCCAGGGTTACTGAAGCTTTCTTT	CASSPRVTEAFF
TRBJ2-7	TRBD2	.	TRBV6-1	16	TGTGCCAGCAGTGAATGGGCTAGCGGGTTCTCCTACGAGCAGTACTTC	CASSEWASGFSYEQYF
TRBJ2-7	TRBD1	.	TRBV18	14	TGTGCCAGCTCACCCGAGACAGGGGGCTACGAGCAGTACTTC	CASSPETGGYEQYF
TRBJ1-3	TRBD1	.	TRBV6-5	14	TGTGCCAGCATGCAGGGGGAGGTTGGAAACACCATATATTTT	CASMQGEVGNTIYF
TRBJ1-2	TRBD1	.	TRBV4-3	14	TGCGCCAGCAGCCACAGACAGGGGAACTATGGCTACACCTTC	CASSHRQGNYGYTF
TRBJ2-7	.	.	TRBV5-4	16	TGTGCCAGCAGCCCGGATGGAGGTGGTGCTTCCTACGAGCAGTACTTC	CASSPDGGGASYEQYF